The T cell receptor beta chain under discussion was sequenced for a study of blood T cell repertoires in COVID-19. The wider study: COVID-19 samples from acute and convalescent phases originated in the United States, Italy and Spain. T cells, B-cell-depleted T cells, or PBMCs supplied cDNA or gDNA.

The protocol was immunoSEQ multiplex PCR, while the TCRdb copy is restricted to in-frame clones and leaves out a portion. There are around 150,000 clones in the sample; 70% to 80% occur only once, and over 4% lies in the top ten. This sequence originates from a woman at least 80 years old with active or convalescent COVID-19. Source material: peripheral blood.

Here the CDR3 DNA reads TGTGCCAGCAGCCAAGTCGACAGGGGTTATGGCTACACCTTC. Its translation: CASSQVDRGYGYTF. The J gene is TRBJ1-2, the V gene TRBV14, with 8 bases lining up with TRBD1. The CDR3 is 14 residues long. The trim removed 1 base at V and 5 bases at J, leaving 3 bases unmatched. Germline lookup yields CDR1 SGHDN and CDR2 FVKESK.